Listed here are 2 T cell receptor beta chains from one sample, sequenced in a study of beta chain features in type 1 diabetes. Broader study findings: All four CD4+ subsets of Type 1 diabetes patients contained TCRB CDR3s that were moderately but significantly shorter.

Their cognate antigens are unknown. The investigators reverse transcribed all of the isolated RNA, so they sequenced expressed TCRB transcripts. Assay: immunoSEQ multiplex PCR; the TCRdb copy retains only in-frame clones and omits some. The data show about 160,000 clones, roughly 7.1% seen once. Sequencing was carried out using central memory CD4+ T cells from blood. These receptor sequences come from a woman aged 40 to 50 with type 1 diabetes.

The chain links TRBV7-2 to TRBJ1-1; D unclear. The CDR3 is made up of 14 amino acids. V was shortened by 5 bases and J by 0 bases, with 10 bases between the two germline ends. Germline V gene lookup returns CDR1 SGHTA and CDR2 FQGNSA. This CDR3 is CASSPRSMNTEAFF. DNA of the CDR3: TGTGCCAGCAGCCCACGTAGCATGAACACTGAAGCTTTCTTT.

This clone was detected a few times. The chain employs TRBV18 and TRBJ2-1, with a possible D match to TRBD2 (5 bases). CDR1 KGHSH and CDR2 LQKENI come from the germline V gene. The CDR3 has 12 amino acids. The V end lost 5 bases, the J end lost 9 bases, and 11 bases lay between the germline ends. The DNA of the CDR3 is TGTGCCAGCTCAAGAGGGTCGGGTGAGCAGTTCTTC. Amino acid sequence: CASSRGSGEQFF.